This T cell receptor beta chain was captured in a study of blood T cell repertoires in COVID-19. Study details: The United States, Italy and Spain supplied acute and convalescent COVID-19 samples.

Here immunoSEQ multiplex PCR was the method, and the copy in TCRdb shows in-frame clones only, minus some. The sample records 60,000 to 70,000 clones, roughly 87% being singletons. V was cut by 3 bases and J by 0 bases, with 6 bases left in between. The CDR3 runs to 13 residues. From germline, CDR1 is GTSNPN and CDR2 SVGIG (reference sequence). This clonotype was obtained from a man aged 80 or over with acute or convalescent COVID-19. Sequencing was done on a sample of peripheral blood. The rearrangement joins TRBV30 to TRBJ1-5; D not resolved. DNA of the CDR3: TGTGCCTGGAGGGCCAATAGCAATCAGCCCCAGCATTTT. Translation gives CAWRANSNQPQHF.